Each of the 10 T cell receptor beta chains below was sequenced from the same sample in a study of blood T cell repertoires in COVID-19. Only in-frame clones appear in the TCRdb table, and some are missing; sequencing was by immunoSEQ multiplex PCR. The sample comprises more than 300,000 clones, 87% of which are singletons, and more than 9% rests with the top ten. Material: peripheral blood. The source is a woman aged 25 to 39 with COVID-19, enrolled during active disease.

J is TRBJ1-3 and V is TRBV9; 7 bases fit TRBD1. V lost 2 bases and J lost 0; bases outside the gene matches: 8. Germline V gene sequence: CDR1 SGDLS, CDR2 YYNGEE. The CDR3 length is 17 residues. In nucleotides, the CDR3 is TGTGCCAGCAGCGTGACAGGGTCAGGTGGCTCTGGAAACACCATATATTTT. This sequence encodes CASSVTGSGGSGNTIYF.

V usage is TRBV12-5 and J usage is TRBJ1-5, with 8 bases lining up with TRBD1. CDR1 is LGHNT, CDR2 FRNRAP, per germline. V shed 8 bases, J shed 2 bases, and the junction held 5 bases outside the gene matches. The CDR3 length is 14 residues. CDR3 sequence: CASSTGGGNQPQHF. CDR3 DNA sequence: TGTGCTAGTAGTACAGGGGGTGGCAATCAGCCCCAGCATTTT.

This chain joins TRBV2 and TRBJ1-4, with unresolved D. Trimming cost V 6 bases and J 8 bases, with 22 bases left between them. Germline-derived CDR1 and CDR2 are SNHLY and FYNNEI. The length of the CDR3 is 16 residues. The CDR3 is CASRSQVGTWEEKLFF. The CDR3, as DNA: TGTGCCAGCAGGAGCCAGGTCGGTACCTGGGAGGAAAAACTGTTTTTT.

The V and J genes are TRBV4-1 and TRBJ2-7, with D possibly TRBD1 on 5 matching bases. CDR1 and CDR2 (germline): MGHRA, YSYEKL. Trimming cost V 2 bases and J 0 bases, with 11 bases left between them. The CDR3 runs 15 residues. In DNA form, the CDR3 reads TGCGCCAGCAGCCAACAGACAGTGTCCTCCTACGAGCAGTACTTC. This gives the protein CASSQQTVSSYEQYF.

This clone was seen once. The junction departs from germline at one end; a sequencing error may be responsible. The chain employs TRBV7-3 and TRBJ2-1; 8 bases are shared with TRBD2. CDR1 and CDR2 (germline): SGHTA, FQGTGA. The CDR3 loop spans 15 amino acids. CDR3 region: CASSVTGLGRAEQFF. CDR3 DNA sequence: TGTGCCAGCAGCGTAACGGGACTAGGCAGAGCTGAGCAGTTCTTC.

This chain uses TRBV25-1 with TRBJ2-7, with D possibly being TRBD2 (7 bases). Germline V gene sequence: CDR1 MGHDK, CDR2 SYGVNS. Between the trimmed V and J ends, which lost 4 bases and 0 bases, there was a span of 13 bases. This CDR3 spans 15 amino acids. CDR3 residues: CASSAWGGLSYEQYF. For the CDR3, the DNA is TGTGCCAGCAGTGCCTGGGGGGGCCTCTCCTACGAGCAGTACTTC.

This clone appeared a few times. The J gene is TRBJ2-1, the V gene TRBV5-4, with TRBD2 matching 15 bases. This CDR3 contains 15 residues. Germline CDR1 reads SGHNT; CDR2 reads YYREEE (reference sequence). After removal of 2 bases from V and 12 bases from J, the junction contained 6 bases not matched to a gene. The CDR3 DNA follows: TGTGCCAGCAGCTTCGGGACTAGCGGGAGGAGTCTGCAGTTCTTC. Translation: CASSFGTSGRSLQFF.

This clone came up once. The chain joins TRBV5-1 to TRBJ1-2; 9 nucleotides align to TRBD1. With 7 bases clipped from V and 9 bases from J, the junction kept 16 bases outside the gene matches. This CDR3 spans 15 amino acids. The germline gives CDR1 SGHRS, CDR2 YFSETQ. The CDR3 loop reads CASEPLPGQGGSYTF. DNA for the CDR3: TGCGCCAGCGAACCTCTTCCGGGACAGGGCGGTAGCTACACCTTC.

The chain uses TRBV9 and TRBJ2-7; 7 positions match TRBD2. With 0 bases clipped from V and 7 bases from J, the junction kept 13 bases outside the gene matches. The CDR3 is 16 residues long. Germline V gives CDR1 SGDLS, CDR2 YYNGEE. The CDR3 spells CASSVVGGAGEEEQYF. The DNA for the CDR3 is TGTGCCAGCAGCGTAGTCGGGGGTGCGGGAGAGGAAGAGCAGTACTTC.

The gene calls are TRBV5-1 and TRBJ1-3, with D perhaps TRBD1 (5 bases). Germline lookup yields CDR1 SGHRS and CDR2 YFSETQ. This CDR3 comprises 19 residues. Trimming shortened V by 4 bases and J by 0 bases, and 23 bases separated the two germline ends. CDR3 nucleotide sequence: TGCGCCAGCAGCCCAGAAAAAAATCTCAGGACACCCTCTGGAAACACCATATATTTT. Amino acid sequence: CASSPEKNLRTPSGNTIYF.